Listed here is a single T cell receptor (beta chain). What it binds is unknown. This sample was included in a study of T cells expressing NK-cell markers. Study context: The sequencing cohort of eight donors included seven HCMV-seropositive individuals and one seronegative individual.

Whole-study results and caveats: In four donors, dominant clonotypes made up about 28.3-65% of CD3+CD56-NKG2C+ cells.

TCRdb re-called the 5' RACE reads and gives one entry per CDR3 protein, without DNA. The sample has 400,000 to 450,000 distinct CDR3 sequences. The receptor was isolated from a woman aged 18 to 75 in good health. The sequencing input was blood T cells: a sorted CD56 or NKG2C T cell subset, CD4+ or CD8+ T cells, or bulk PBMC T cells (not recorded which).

The CDR3 sequence: CASSWGTSSSSTDTQYF. The V gene is TRBV5-6, the J gene TRBJ2-3; TCRdb proposes TRBD2, but this gene call is untestable without DNA. From germline, CDR1 is SGHDT and CDR2 YYEEEE. The CDR3 is made up of 17 amino acids.